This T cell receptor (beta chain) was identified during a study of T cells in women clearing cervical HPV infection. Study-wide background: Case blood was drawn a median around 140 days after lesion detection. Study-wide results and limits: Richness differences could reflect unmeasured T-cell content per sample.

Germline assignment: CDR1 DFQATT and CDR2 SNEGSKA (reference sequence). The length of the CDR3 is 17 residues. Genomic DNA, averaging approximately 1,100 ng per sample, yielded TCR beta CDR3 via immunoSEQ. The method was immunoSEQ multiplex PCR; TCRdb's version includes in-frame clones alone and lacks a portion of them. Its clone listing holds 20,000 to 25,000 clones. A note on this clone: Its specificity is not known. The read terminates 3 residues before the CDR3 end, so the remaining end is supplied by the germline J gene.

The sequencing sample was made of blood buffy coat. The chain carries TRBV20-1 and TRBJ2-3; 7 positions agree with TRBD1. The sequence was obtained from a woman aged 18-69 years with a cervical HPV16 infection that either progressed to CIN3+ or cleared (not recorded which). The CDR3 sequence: CSAIDRAFFSGNQPQYF. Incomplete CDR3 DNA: TGCAGTGCCATTGACAGGGCGTTTTTCTCGGGCAATCAGCCG.